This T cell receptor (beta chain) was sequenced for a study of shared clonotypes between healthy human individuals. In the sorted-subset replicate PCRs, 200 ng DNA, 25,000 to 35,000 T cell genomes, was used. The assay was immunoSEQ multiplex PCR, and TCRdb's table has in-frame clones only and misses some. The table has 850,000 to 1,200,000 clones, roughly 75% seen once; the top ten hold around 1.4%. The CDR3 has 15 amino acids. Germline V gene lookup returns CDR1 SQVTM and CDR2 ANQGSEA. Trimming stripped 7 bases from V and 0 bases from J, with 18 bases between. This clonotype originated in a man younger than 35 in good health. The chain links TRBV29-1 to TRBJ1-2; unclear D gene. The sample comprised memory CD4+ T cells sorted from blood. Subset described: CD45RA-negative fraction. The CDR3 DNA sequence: TGCAGCGCCCGGACGGAGGTGCTAGCTAACTATGGCTACACCTTC. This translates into CSARTEVLANYGYTF.